Below are 8 T cell receptor beta chains sequenced from a single sample in a study of shared clonotypes between healthy human individuals. Profiling relied on immunoSEQ multiplex PCR, and the TCRdb table lists in-frame clones only, not all of them. This sample has roughly 1,800,000 clones, with approximately 94% found just once. The naive CD8 population came from CD45RO-negative cells selected for CCR7, without terminally differentiated effector memory CD45RA+ cells. Input material: naive CD8+ T cells sorted from blood. The receptors derive from a man aged 18 to 29 in good health.

J is TRBJ2-3 and V is TRBV28, with D perhaps given as TRBD1 or TRBD2 (5 bases each). The CDR3 totals 15 residues. Germline values: CDR1 MDHEN, CDR2 SYDVKM. V was shortened by 1 base and J by 3 bases, with 11 bases between the two germline ends. The CDR3 loop is CASSLFPGPTDTQYF. CDR3 DNA sequence: TGTGCCAGCAGTTTATTTCCGGGACCTACAGATACGCAGTATTTT.

The chain couples TRBV5-5 to TRBJ2-7; TRBD1 matches 7 bases. The germline gives CDR1 SGHKS, CDR2 YYEKEE (reference sequence). This CDR3 spans 16 amino acids. Trimming took 0 bases from V and 2 from J; bases not matched to a gene: 8. CDR3 sequence reads: CASSLGWDSATYEQYF. CDR3 in DNA: TGTGCCAGCAGCTTGGGATGGGACAGTGCAACCTACGAGCAGTACTTC.

The chain uses TRBV5-1 and TRBJ2-2, with D unclear. The CDR3 totals 15 residues. Germline loops: CDR1 SGHRS, CDR2 YFSETQ. V was trimmed by 4 bases and J by 7 bases, leaving 17 bases between them. The CDR3: CASSPEVGVRGELFF. As DNA, the CDR3 is TGCGCCAGCAGCCCCGAGGTCGGTGTCCGCGGGGAGCTGTTTTTT.

The rearrangement uses TRBV2 and TRBJ2-7; a possible D gene is TRBD1 (5 bases). V was clipped by 4 bases and J by 2 bases, with 12 bases between them. The CDR3 contains 14 residues. Germline CDR1 and CDR2: SNHLY and FYNNEI. In nucleotides, the CDR3 is TGTGCCAGCAGTGTAGGGGTTTTGACCTACGAGCAGTACTTC. This encodes CASSVGVLTYEQYF.

This rearrangement joins TRBV5-4 to TRBJ2-2; 9 bases map to TRBD2. CDR1 and CDR2 (germline): SGHNT, YYREEE (reference sequence). The CDR3 consists of 16 residues. The V segment lost 2 bases and the J segment 3 bases; nucleotides outside the gene matches: 5. The CDR3 is CASSFRLADYTGELFF. CDR3 in DNA: TGTGCCAGCAGCTTCAGACTAGCGGATTACACCGGGGAGCTGTTTTTT.

V and J are TRBV5-8 and TRBJ2-1; tentatively, D is TRBD2 (5 bases). Trimming cost V 9 bases and J 3 bases, with 16 bases left between them. This CDR3 comprises 14 residues. CDR1 is SGHTS and CDR2 is YDEGEE in the germline V gene. CDR3 sequence: CANVLGVRYNEQFF. The CDR3, as DNA: TGTGCCAACGTCCTCGGGGTTCGCTACAATGAGCAGTTCTTC.

This sequence joins TRBV12-5 and TRBJ2-1; no reliable D call. This CDR3 has 12 residues. Germline CDR1 is LGHNT and CDR2 is FRNRAP. The CDR3 reads CGTKSSYNEQFF. The DNA for the CDR3 is TGTGGCACCAAAAGCTCCTACAATGAGCAGTTCTTC. The entire variable domain, with the rest obtained from reference TRBV12-5 and TRBJ2-1, is as follows: DARVTQTPRHKVTEMGQEVTMRCQPILGHNTVFWYRQTMMQGLELLAYFRNRAPLDDSGMPKDRFSAEMPDATLATLKIQPSEPRDSAVYFCGTKSSYNEQFFGPGTRLTVL.

J is TRBJ2-3 and V is TRBV9; 11 bases map to TRBD2. J lost 1 base, V lost 1 base, and 5 bases had no gene match. The CDR3 length is 17 residues. Germline lookup yields CDR1 SGDLS and CDR2 YYNGEE. The CDR3 sequence: CASSVSKTSGGTDTQYF. The CDR3 DNA follows: TGTGCCAGCAGCGTAAGTAAGACTAGCGGGGGCACAGATACGCAGTATTTT.